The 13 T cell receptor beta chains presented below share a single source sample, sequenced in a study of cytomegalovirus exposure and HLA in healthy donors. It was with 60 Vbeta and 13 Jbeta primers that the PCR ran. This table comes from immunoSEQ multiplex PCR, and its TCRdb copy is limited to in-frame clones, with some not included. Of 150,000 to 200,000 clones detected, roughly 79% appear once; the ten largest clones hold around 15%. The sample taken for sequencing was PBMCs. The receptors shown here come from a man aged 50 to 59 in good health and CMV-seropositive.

The chain's CDR3 is CASSPVMGLKNSPLHF. CDR3 coding DNA: TGTGCCAGCAGCCCTGTAATGGGACTGAAGAATTCACCCCTCCACTTT. V is TRBV5-6 and J is TRBJ1-6, with D maybe TRBD1 (5 bases). V lost 4 bases and J lost 7, with 18 bases in between. This CDR3 has 16 amino acids. Germline-derived CDR1 and CDR2 are SGHDT and YYEEEE.

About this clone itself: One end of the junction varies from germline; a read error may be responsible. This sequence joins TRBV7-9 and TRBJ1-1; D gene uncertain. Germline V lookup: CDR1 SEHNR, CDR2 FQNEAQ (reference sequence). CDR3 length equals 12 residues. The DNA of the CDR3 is TGTTCCAGCGCGGCGGGGAACACTGAAGCTTTCTTT. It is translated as CSSAAGNTEAFF.

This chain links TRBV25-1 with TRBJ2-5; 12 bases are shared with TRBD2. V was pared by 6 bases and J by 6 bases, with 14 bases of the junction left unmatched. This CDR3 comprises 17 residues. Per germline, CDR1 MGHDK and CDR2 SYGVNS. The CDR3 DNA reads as TGTGCCAGCAGAGGACTAGCGGGGAAGGGGGTAGGAAAGACCCAGTACTTC. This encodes CASRGLAGKGVGKTQYF.

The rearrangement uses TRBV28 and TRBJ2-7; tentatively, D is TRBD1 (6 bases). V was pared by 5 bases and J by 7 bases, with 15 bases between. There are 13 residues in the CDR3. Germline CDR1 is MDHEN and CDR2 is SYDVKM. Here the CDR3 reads CASSQQGWEEQYV. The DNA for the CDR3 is TGTGCCAGCAGTCAGCAGGGGTGGGAAGAGCAGTACGTC.

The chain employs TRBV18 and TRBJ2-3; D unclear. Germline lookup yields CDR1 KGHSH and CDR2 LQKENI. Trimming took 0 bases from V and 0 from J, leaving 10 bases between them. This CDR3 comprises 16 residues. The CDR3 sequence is CASSPPGQASTDTQYF. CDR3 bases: TGTGCCAGCTCACCACCTGGGCAGGCTAGCACAGATACGCAGTATTTT.

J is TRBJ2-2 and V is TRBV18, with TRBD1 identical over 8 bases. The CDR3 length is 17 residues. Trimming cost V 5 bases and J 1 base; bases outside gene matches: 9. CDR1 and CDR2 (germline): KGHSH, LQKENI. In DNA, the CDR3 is TGTGCCAGCTCAATTACCCAGGGGGCCCAGAACACCGGGGAGCTGTTTTTT. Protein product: CASSITQGAQNTGELFF.

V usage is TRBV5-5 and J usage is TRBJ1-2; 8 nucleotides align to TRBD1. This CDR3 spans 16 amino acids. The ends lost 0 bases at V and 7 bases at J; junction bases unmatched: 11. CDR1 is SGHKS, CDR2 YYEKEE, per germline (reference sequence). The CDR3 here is CASSLGSTGANGGYTF. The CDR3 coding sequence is TGTGCCAGCAGCTTGGGCTCGACAGGGGCTAATGGTGGCTACACCTTC.

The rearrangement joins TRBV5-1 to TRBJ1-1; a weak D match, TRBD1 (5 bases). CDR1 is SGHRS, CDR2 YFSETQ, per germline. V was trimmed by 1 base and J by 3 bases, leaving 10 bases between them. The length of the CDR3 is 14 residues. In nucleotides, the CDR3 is TGCGCCAGCAGCTTGCTGCCAGGGTACACTGAAGCTTTCTTT. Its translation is CASSLLPGYTEAFF.

The CDR3 DNA sequence: TGTGCCAGTAGTATAGGAAGGACAGGGAAAAACACTGAAGCTTTCTTT. It is translated as CASSIGRTGKNTEAFF. The chain is built from TRBV19 and TRBJ1-1; 8 bases line up with TRBD1. The CDR3 length is 16 residues. The V gene's germline CDR1 is LNHDA and CDR2 SQIVND (reference sequence). V was clipped by 1 base and J by 2 bases; unmatched bases: 6.

This CDR3 reads CASSFPRGTEAFF. DNA for the CDR3: TGTGCCAGCAGCTTCCCCCGGGGCACTGAAGCTTTCTTT. The gene calls are TRBV11-2 and TRBJ1-1; D not resolved. CDR1 is SGHAT, CDR2 FQNNGV, per germline. Trimming left V 3 bases short and J 4 bases short, with 9 bases between. This CDR3 spans 13 amino acids.

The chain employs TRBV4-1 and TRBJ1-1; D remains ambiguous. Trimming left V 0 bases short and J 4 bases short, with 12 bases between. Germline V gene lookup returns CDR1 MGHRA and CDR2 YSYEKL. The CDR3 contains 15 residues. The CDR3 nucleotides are TGCGCCAGCAGCCAAGAACTGGGCGCGGGCACTGAAGCTTTCTTT. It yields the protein CASSQELGAGTEAFF.

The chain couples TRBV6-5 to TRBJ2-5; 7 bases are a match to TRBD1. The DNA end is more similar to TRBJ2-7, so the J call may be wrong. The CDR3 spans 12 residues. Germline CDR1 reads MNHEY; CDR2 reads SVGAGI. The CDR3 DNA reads TGTGCCAGTAGGACAGGAGACTACGAGCAGTACTTC. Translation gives CASRTGDYEQYF.

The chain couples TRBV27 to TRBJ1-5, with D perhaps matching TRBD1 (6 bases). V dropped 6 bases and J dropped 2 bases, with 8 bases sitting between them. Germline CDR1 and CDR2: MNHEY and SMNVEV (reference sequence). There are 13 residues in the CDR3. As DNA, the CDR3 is TGTGCCAGCAGGGGGGGGCGCAATCAGCCCCAGCATTTT. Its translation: CASRGGRNQPQHF.